Below, one TCR beta chain is given with its context. This clone showed up just once. What this receptor recognizes is not known. Base qualities are not provided; no much larger clone lies one nucleotide away. The collaborating institutions used their own protocols to collect whole blood in K2EDTA tubes. For TCRbeta analysis, collaborators shipped samples in one of three forms: frozen whole blood, isolated PBMCs, or DNA extracted from either of those sample types. The sample is drawn from a study of blood T cell repertoires in COVID-19 (dated by TCRdb to about 2020). In the study overall: Samples covering the acute and convalescent phases of COVID-19 were provided by collaborators in the United States, Italy and Spain. The prospective study material was composed of cDNA or gDNA derived from T cells, B-cell-depleted T cells, or PBMCs. Deeply sampled blood TCRbeta repertoires from subjects exposed to, actively infected with, or recovered from COVID-19 were included in the dataset. A freely available public database, intended as a resource for researchers studying the immune response to SARS-CoV-2, is where the repertoires were released. Samples were obtained from the ongoing ImmuneRACE study (first 160 participants) and from about 1,300 subjects provided by 6 global collaborators. Sample metadata almost always included a de-identified subject ID, COVID-19 status, age in years and sex. HLA class I and class II types, where available, came from metadata supplied by the sample provider rather than from assay-based typing. What the authors observed across the whole study: Clinical and demographic metadata were provided uncurated, with the amount varying by source and participant.

Looking up the germline V gene (reference sequence) yields CDR1 MNHEY and CDR2 SMNVEV. V is trimmed back by 5 bases and J by 9 bases, and the junction contains 7 bases that no gene match accounts for. From its cysteine to its phenylalanine, the CDR3 spans 14 amino acids. Just CDR3 DNA is preserved here, 42 bases in frame from base 1. TCRbeta CDR3 regions were amplified from genomic DNA by means of the immunoSEQ Assay, a bias-controlled multiplex PCR. The published analysis was carried out like this. Within the assay, amplification of reference gene primers was used to estimate how many nucleated cells each sample contained. To quantify the absolute abundance of each unique TCRbeta CDR3 rearrangement, sequence reads were collapsed and filtered. For each sample, productive Simpson clonality was calculated as the square root of Simpson's diversity index across productive rearrangements. The table was pulled from immuneACCESS by TCRdb, which kept in-frame rearrangements only. Such tables lose some clones; where checked, under half of the loss comes from unresolved V genes, and the rest has no known cause. V, J and clone size reflect that table, while D and trimming were determined from the DNA. A total of some 250,000 clones appear in this sample, approximately 91% of them only once. The ten top clones hold about 0.74% of the sample.

The V and J segments used are TRBV27 and TRBJ1-5, and TRBD1 aligns with 10 junction nucleotides. Source material: peripheral blood. The receptor was isolated from a woman under 40 with acute or convalescent COVID-19. CDR3 region: CASSGTGVSRPQHF. The DNA reads TGTGCCAGCAGTGGGACAGGGGTCTCACGGCCCCAGCATTTT.